The 28 T cell receptor beta chains below were found in one sample sequenced in a study of T-cell reconstitution after alpha-beta-depleted transplantation in children. The library targeted TCRbeta and was prepared with unique molecular identifiers. Using its own MiXCR run on the PCR reads, TCRdb lists one record per CDR3 protein. This sample has about 540,000 distinct CDR3 sequences, with around 19% found just once. Sample: PBMCs from the stem cell graft donor, taken from the stem cell graft. The origin of the receptors is a human donor who donated a stem cell graft to a child with acute lymphoblastic leukemia.

The rearrangement links TRBV12-3 or TRBV12-4 to TRBJ1-1, with D unresolved. CDR3 length equals 12 residues. V was clipped by 5 bases and J by 10 bases, with 14 bases between them. CDR3 residues: CASSPHPDRAFF. As DNA, the CDR3 is TGTGCCAGCAGTCCTCATCCAGATCGAGCTTTCTTT.

V usage is TRBV12-3 or TRBV12-4 and J usage is TRBJ1-2; 8 bases match TRBD1. V lost 7 bases and J lost 3; bases outside the gene matches: 10. The CDR3 loop spans 15 amino acids. The CDR3 region is CASTQGEQGDYGYTF. The CDR3 DNA follows: TGTGCCAGCACCCAGGGGGAACAGGGGGACTATGGCTACACCTTC.

The J gene is TRBJ2-5, the V gene TRBV14, with D perhaps assigned TRBD1 or TRBD2 (5 bases each). Trimming took 2 bases from V and 5 from J, leaving 15 bases between them. Germline V gene data show CDR1 as SGHDN and CDR2 as FVKESK. This CDR3 is built from 15 residues. The CDR3 here is CASSQPGTTSETQYF. The CDR3 nucleotides read TGTGCCAGCAGCCAACCTGGGACCACCTCGGAGACCCAGTACTTC. Looking up the rest from reference TRBV14 and TRBJ2-5 gives the full variable domain: EAGVTQFPSHSVIEKGQTVTLRCDPISGHDNLYWYRRVMGKEIKFLLHFVKESKQDESGMPNNRFLAERTGGTYSTLKVQPAELEDSGVYFCASSQPGTTSETQYFGPGTRLLVL.

The J gene is TRBJ2-1, the V gene TRBV25-1; TRBD1 matches at 10 bases. J was trimmed by 7 bases and V by 6 bases; bases with no gene match: 3. The germline gives CDR1 MGHDK, CDR2 SYGVNS. The length of the CDR3 is 13 residues. CDR3 protein: CASSRTGGNEQFF. The CDR3 DNA follows: TGTGCCAGCAGCCGGACAGGGGGGAATGAGCAGTTCTTC.

The CDR3 sequence is CASSQSTQETQYF. The CDR3 nucleotides are TGCGCCAGCAGCCAATCCACGCAAGAGACCCAGTACTTC. This chain joins TRBV4-1 and TRBJ2-5; D is ambiguous. The V end lost 2 bases, the J end lost 2 bases, and 6 bases lay between the germline ends. This CDR3 has 13 residues. Germline CDR1 reads MGHRA; CDR2 reads YSYEKL.

This clonotype has just a few counts. The V and J genes are TRBV4-1 and TRBJ2-3; TRBD2 agrees at 11 bases. The CDR3 contains 18 residues. Germline lookup yields CDR1 MGHRA and CDR2 YSYEKL. J was trimmed by 2 bases and V by 1 base; bases with no gene match: 8. CDR3 loop: CASSQVLRLAGNTDTQYF. Written as DNA, the CDR3 is TGCGCCAGCAGCCAAGTCCTCCGACTAGCGGGGAACACAGATACGCAGTATTTT.

In this sample, this clonotype turned up a few times. V gene TRBV28 combines with J gene TRBJ1-1; no definite D call. The germline V and J ends were trimmed by 1 base and 0 bases, with 9 bases remaining between them. Germline CDR1 and CDR2: MDHEN and SYDVKM. This CDR3 region has 15 residues. The DNA for the CDR3 is TGTGCCAGCAGTTTATTCCGGGAAATGAACACTGAAGCTTTCTTT. This gives the protein CASSLFREMNTEAFF. The variable domain in full, with the rest retrieved from reference TRBV28 and TRBJ1-1, is DVKVTQSSRYLVKRTGEKVFLECVQDMDHENMFWYRQDPGLGLRLIYFSYDVKMKEKGDIPEGYSVSREKKERFSLILESASTNQTSMYLCASSLFREMNTEAFFGQGTRLTVV.

This chain joins TRBV5-1 and TRBJ1-2; D not resolved. The CDR3 spans 16 residues. Germline assignment: CDR1 SGHRS and CDR2 YFSETQ. The germline V and J ends were trimmed by 0 bases and 1 base, with 13 bases remaining between them. CDR3 bases: TGCGCCAGCAGCTTGGGGCCTCCGGGAGTTAACTATGGCTACACCTTC. It yields the protein CASSLGPPGVNYGYTF.

This clonotype was seen a few times. The genes are TRBV4-1 and TRBJ2-7; possibly TRBD2 for D (5 bases). The CDR3 is made up of 15 amino acids. Germline-derived CDR1 and CDR2 are MGHRA and YSYEKL. The ends were cut back, 0 bases at V and 7 bases at J, with 16 bases in the middle. The CDR3 sequence: CASSQDSEAPGEQYF. In nucleotides, the CDR3 is TGCGCCAGCAGCCAAGATTCGGAGGCCCCGGGGGAGCAGTACTTC.

Only a few counts were recorded for this clonotype. This chain connects TRBV7-9 to TRBJ1-4; a possible D gene is TRBD1 (6 bases). From germline, CDR1 is SEHNR and CDR2 FQNEAQ (reference sequence). The germline V and J ends were trimmed by 5 bases and 7 bases, with 20 bases remaining between them. This CDR3 is built from 16 residues. The CDR3: CASSLTFRGNAEKLFF. The CDR3 nucleotides read TGTGCCAGCAGCCTAACATTCAGGGGCAACGCTGAAAAACTGTTTTTT.

This clonotype was observed a few times. The chain couples TRBV5-1 to TRBJ2-2; D unresolved. Trimming took off 1 base at V and 6 bases at J, with 10 bases between the two ends. The CDR3 contains 14 residues. Germline V CDR1 and CDR2: SGHRS, YFSETQ. In nucleotides, the CDR3 is TGCGCCAGCAGCTTGTTCACAGACCCCGGGGAGCTGTTTTTT. The encoded protein is CASSLFTDPGELFF. The full variable domain, completed using reference TRBV5-1 and TRBJ2-2, is KAGVTQTPRYLIKTRGQQVTLSCSPISGHRSVSWYQQTPGQGLQFLFEYFSETQRNKGNFPGRFSGRQFSNSRSEMNVSTLELGDSALYLCASSLFTDPGELFFGEGSRLTVL.

With respect to this clonotype: A read error may produce the germline difference seen at one junction end. The CDR3 DNA sequence: TGTGCCACCAGCGGAGAGAGAGAACTAGATACGCAGTATTTT. Encoded protein: CATSGERELDTQYF. The rearrangement links TRBV15 to TRBJ2-3; D gene unclear. CDR1 LNHNV and CDR2 YYDKDF come from the germline V gene (reference sequence). The CDR3 loop spans 14 amino acids. The variable domain in full, completed from reference TRBV15 and TRBJ2-3, reads DAMVIQNPRYQVTQFGKPVTLSCSQTLNHNVMYWYQQKSSQAPKLLFHYYDKDFNNEADTPDNFQSRRPNTSFCFLDIRSPGLGDTAMYLCATSGERELDTQYFGPGTRLTVL.

This clonotype was observed a few times. This chain connects TRBV5-5 to TRBJ1-4; D is uncertain. The germline V and J ends were trimmed by 1 base and 4 bases, with 11 bases remaining between them. This CDR3 region has 15 residues. The germline V gene has CDR1 SGHKS and CDR2 YYEKEE (reference sequence). DNA of the CDR3: TGTGCCAGCAGCTTGTTTGGCGGAAGTAATGAAAAACTGTTTTTT. It specifies CASSLFGGSNEKLFF.

V is TRBV7-2 and J is TRBJ2-1; 8 bases match TRBD1. Unmatched junction bases numbered 10, after V lost 4 bases and J lost 8 bases. Looked up from germline, CDR1 is SGHTA and CDR2 is FQGNSA. This CDR3 is 15 amino acids long. CDR3 sequence reads: CASSYNGQGFYEQFF. The CDR3 nucleotides are TGTGCCAGCAGCTATAACGGACAGGGTTTTTATGAGCAGTTCTTC. Full variable domain (missing parts from reference TRBV7-2 and TRBJ2-1): GAGVSQSPSNKVTEKGKDVELRCDPISGHTALYWYRQSLGQGLEFLIYFQGNSAPDKSGLPSDRFSAERTGGSVSTLTIQRTQQEDSAVYLCASSYNGQGFYEQFFGPGTRLTVL.

This sequence joins TRBV4-1 and TRBJ2-1; 9 nucleotides line up with TRBD2. The CDR3 covers 16 residues. Looked up from germline, CDR1 is MGHRA and CDR2 is YSYEKL. J was trimmed by 10 bases and V by 0 bases; bases with no gene match: 10. The CDR3 is CASSQDPGLAPTEQFF. DNA for the CDR3: TGCGCCAGCAGCCAAGACCCGGGACTAGCTCCGACCGAGCAGTTCTTC.

V and J are TRBV6-1 and TRBJ2-2; D call uncertain. V was clipped by 7 bases and J by 2 bases, with 8 bases between them. The V gene's germline CDR1 is MNHNS and CDR2 SASEGT. This CDR3 contains 13 residues. Here the CDR3 reads CASKRSNTGELFF. The CDR3 bases are TGTGCCAGCAAGAGGTCAAACACCGGGGAGCTGTTTTTT.

This clonotype was counted many times. V gene TRBV12-3 or TRBV12-4 combines with J gene TRBJ2-5; D gene ambiguous. The CDR3 is made up of 13 amino acids. V lost 7 bases and J 2 bases, leaving 11 bases between the germline ends. CDR3 sequence (DNA): TGTGCCAGCATGCCGGGCCTACAAGAGACCCAGTACTTC. It is translated as CASMPGLQETQYF.

A few counts support this clonotype. V usage is TRBV12-3 or TRBV12-4 and J usage is TRBJ2-2, with 10 nucleotides matching TRBD1. The CDR3 runs to 16 residues. Losses at the gene ends were 5 bases for V and 7 bases for J; bases not matched to a gene: 10. CDR3 in DNA: TGTGCCAGCAGTCCGACAGGGGGCGAGTCTGGCGGGGAGCTGTTTTTT. Its protein is CASSPTGGESGGELFF.

The gene calls are TRBV5-6 and TRBJ2-7; 11 bases are a match to TRBD2. Germline assignment: CDR1 SGHDT and CDR2 YYEEEE. The CDR3 runs 15 residues. The V segment lost 0 bases and the J segment 6 bases; nucleotides outside the gene matches: 5. The chain's CDR3 is CASSLAPSGRLEQYF. In DNA, the CDR3 is TGTGCCAGCAGCTTGGCCCCTAGCGGGAGGCTCGAGCAGTACTTC.

The CDR3 DNA reads as TGTGCCAGCAGCCTCTCCAAGGAATCCTACAATGAGCAGTTCTTC. This codes for CASSLSKESYNEQFF. The chain uses TRBV3-1 and TRBJ2-1; unclear D gene. V shed 4 bases and J shed 1 base, with 11 bases lying between them. The germline V gene encodes CDR1 LGHDT and CDR2 YNNKEL (reference sequence). The CDR3 totals 15 residues.

This clonotype was picked up a small number of times. The chain links TRBV7-2 to TRBJ2-1; perhaps TRBD1 as D (6 bases). The CDR3 consists of 16 residues. Germline V gene lookup returns CDR1 SGHTA and CDR2 FQGNSA. V lost 5 bases to trimming and J lost 7 bases, with 21 bases between them. The CDR3: CASSPLAGADPNEQFF. DNA for the CDR3: TGTGCCAGCAGCCCCCTGGCAGGGGCGGATCCGAATGAGCAGTTCTTC.

This chain links TRBV19 with TRBJ2-3, with a weak D call TRBD1 (6 bases). In germline, CDR1 is LNHDA, CDR2 SQIVND (reference sequence). This CDR3 spans 14 amino acids. Trimming removed 6 bases from V and 4 bases from J, with 14 bases in between. Here the CDR3 DNA reads TGTGCCAGTAGGAGGGGGAGTTCTGCAGATACGCAGTATTTT. Translation gives CASRRGSSADTQYF.

This clonotype was observed a handful of times. J is TRBJ2-2 and V is TRBV10-2, with 8 positions matching TRBD1. The V segment lost 6 bases and the J segment 4 bases; nucleotides outside the gene matches: 4. Per germline, CDR1 WSHSY and CDR2 SAAADI. The CDR3 is 14 residues long. The CDR3 DNA is TGCGCCAGCAGGCGACAGGGGCGCACCGGGGAGCTGTTTTTT. Translating it yields CASRRQGRTGELFF.

This clonotype was recorded a few times. This rearrangement joins TRBV27 to TRBJ2-1; D possibly corresponds to TRBD1 (5 bases). Trimming removed 2 bases at V and 1 base at J, with 12 bases between. CDR1 MNHEY and CDR2 SMNVEV come from the germline V gene (reference sequence). This CDR3 has 16 amino acids. CDR3 region: CASSLGVKGSYNEQFF. Here the CDR3 DNA reads TGTGCCAGCAGTTTAGGTGTAAAGGGGTCCTACAATGAGCAGTTCTTC.

The V and J genes are TRBV7-2 and TRBJ2-1; 10 bases are a match to TRBD2. Germline V lookup: CDR1 SGHTA, CDR2 FQGNSA. V lost 4 bases, J lost 4 bases, and 7 bases stayed unmatched. CDR3 size: 16 residues. In DNA form, the CDR3 reads TGTGCCAGCAGCTCCCGGACTAGCGGAATATACAATGAGCAGTTCTTC. Amino acid sequence: CASSSRTSGIYNEQFF.

V gene TRBV10-1 combines with J gene TRBJ2-5, with D perhaps matching TRBD1 (5 bases). V was cut by 5 bases and J by 1 base, with 11 bases left in between. This CDR3 has 14 amino acids. Germline-derived CDR1 and CDR2 are WNHNN and SYGVQD (reference sequence). The chain's CDR3 is CASSRRTGQETQYF. CDR3 nucleotide sequence: TGCGCCAGCAGTAGGAGAACAGGCCAAGAGACCCAGTACTTC.

The chain is built from TRBV14 and TRBJ2-1; D not resolved. Per the germline V gene, CDR1 is SGHDN and CDR2 is FVKESK. This CDR3 is built from 16 residues. The V end lost 1 base, the J end lost 0 bases, and 10 bases lay between the germline ends. In nucleotides, the CDR3 is TGTGCCAGCAGCCAAGGAACTACGAGCTCCTACAATGAGCAGTTCTTC. Amino acid sequence: CASSQGTTSSYNEQFF.

This clonotype has more than one count but fewer than ten. V usage is TRBV5-1 and J usage is TRBJ1-6; 8 nucleotides agree with TRBD1. The CDR3 is made up of 16 amino acids. Unmatched junction bases numbered 10, after V lost 4 bases and J lost 7 bases. Looked up from germline, CDR1 is SGHRS and CDR2 is YFSETQ. CDR3 protein: CASSPTGGPRNSPLHF. In DNA form, the CDR3 reads TGCGCCAGCAGCCCAACAGGGGGGCCGAGAAATTCACCCCTCCACTTT.